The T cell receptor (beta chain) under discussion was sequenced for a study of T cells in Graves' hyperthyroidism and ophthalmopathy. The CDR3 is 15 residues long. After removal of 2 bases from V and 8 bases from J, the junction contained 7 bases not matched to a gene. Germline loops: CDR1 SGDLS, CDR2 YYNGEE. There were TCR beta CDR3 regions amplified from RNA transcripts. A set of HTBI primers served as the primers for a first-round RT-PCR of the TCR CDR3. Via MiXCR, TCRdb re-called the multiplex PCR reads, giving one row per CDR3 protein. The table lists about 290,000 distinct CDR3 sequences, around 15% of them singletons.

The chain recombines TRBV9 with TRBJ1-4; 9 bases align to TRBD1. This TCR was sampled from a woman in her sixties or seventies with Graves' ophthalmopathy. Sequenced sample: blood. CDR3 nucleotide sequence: TGTGCCAGCAGCGTGGACCCGGGACAGGGAGAAAAACTGTTTTTT. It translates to CASSVDPGQGEKLFF.